A selection of T cell receptor beta chains follows, all from one sample in a study of CD8+ T cells in alopecia areata. Some clones are missing from TCRdb's copy, which holds only in-frame ones; the method was immunoSEQ multiplex PCR. In the table there are 190,000 or so clones, about 60% of which are singletons. The sample was CD8+ T cells sorted from blood, taken at week 24, from a patient treated with tofacitinib. The receptor set was obtained from a human donor with alopecia areata. Each CDR3 is given with its conserved first and last residue. The order of the fields is V gene, clone size, J gene, D gene, CDR3 DNA, CDR3 protein. The D gene is left open where the match is weak. Where a row states a size, it is once, few, many or the class of an expanded clone; other rows omit it.

v_call: TRBV4-1
clone_size: -
j_call: TRBJ2-4
d_call: TRBD1
cdr3_nt: TGCGCCAGCAGCCCAGGGGGCCCCAAAAACATTCAGTACTTC
cdr3_aa: CASSPGGPKNIQYF

v_call: TRBV29-1
clone_size: -
j_call: TRBJ2-7
d_call: -
cdr3_nt: TGCAGCGTTGAAGACGGACGGAGCTCCTACGAGCAGTACTTC
cdr3_aa: CSVEDGRSSYEQYF

v_call: TRBV13
clone_size: -
j_call: TRBJ2-5
d_call: -
cdr3_nt: TGTGCCAGCAGCTTTGGGGGTCTGAAACAAGAGACCCAGTACTTC
cdr3_aa: CASSFGGLKQETQYF

v_call: TRBV7-9
clone_size: few
j_call: TRBJ1-1
d_call: -
cdr3_nt: TGTGCCAGCAGTGCGAGTGGGAACACTGAAGCTTTCTTT
cdr3_aa: CASSASGNTEAFF

v_call: TRBV5-1
clone_size: -
j_call: TRBJ1-1
d_call: -
cdr3_nt: TGCGCCAGCAGCTTGGTGTATGGCACTTCGGGCACTGAAGCTTTCTTT
cdr3_aa: CASSLVYGTSGTEAFF

v_call: TRBV7-9
clone_size: few
j_call: TRBJ2-3
d_call: -
cdr3_nt: TGTGCCAGCAGCTCTCGCGCGGATACGCAGTATTTT
cdr3_aa: CASSSRADTQYF

v_call: TRBV30
clone_size: -
j_call: TRBJ1-2
d_call: -
cdr3_nt: TGTGCCTGGATCATCGGGGATTTCTATGGCTACACCTTC
cdr3_aa: CAWIIGDFYGYTF

v_call: TRBV27
clone_size: -
j_call: TRBJ2-1
d_call: -
cdr3_nt: TGTGCCAGCAGTTTATTAGGGACCCACAATGAGCAGTTCTTC
cdr3_aa: CASSLLGTHNEQFF

v_call: TRBV27
clone_size: few
j_call: TRBJ2-1
d_call: -
cdr3_nt: TGTGCCAGCAGTACTAGGGGGGGCCGTTGGAATGAGCAGTTCTTC
cdr3_aa: CASSTRGGRWNEQFF

v_call: TRBV7-9
clone_size: few
j_call: TRBJ2-5
d_call: -
cdr3_nt: TGTGCCAGCAGCGATGACTGGAACCAAGAGACCCAGTACTTC
cdr3_aa: CASSDDWNQETQYF

v_call: TRBV27
clone_size: few
j_call: TRBJ1-5
d_call: -
cdr3_nt: TGTGCCAGCAGTTACAGGGATAACAATCAGCCCCAGCATTTT
cdr3_aa: CASSYRDNNQPQHF

v_call: TRBV2
clone_size: -
j_call: TRBJ2-7
d_call: -
cdr3_nt: TGTGCCAGCGTGGGGGACGGCTACGAGCAGTACTTC
cdr3_aa: CASVGDGYEQYF

v_call: TRBV27
clone_size: few
j_call: TRBJ2-7
d_call: -
cdr3_nt: TGTGCCAGCAGTTTTAATTCGAACTCCTACGAGCAGTACTTC
cdr3_aa: CASSFNSNSYEQYF

v_call: TRBV29-1
clone_size: few
j_call: TRBJ2-1
d_call: TRBD2
cdr3_nt: TGCAGCGTTGAAGGGCTAGCGGGCCGAAGCTCCTACAATGAGCAGTTCTTC
cdr3_aa: CSVEGLAGRSSYNEQFF

v_call: TRBV7-9
clone_size: -
j_call: TRBJ2-5
d_call: TRBD2
cdr3_nt: TGTGCCAGCAGCCCTAGCGGGGGTCTCCAAGAGACCCAGTACTTC
cdr3_aa: CASSPSGGLQETQYF

v_call: TRBV4-1
clone_size: -
j_call: TRBJ2-7
d_call: -
cdr3_nt: TGCGCCAGCAGCCGCCAGACACTCTCCTACGAGCAGTACTTC
cdr3_aa: CASSRQTLSYEQYF

v_call: TRBV27
clone_size: -
j_call: TRBJ2-1
d_call: TRBD1
cdr3_nt: TGTGCCAGCAGTTGGGCGGGACAGGTGATCTCCTACAATGAGCAGTTCTTC
cdr3_aa: CASSWAGQVISYNEQFF

v_call: TRBV7-9
clone_size: few
j_call: TRBJ1-5
d_call: TRBD1
cdr3_nt: TGTGCCAGCAGCGCAACAGGGGTGCATCAGCCCCAGCATTTT
cdr3_aa: CASSATGVHQPQHF

v_call: TRBV5-1
clone_size: -
j_call: TRBJ2-2
d_call: -
cdr3_nt: TGCGCCAGCAGCTCTAACACCGGGGAGCTGTTTTTT
cdr3_aa: CASSSNTGELFF

v_call: TRBV13
clone_size: few
j_call: TRBJ2-3
d_call: TRBD1
cdr3_nt: TGTGCCAGCAGCTTAGAGGACAGGCCCTTAGATACGCAGTATTTT
cdr3_aa: CASSLEDRPLDTQYF

v_call: TRBV6-5
clone_size: -
j_call: TRBJ2-3
d_call: TRBD2
cdr3_nt: TGTGCCAGTACTAGCGGGGCCACAGATACGCAGTATTTT
cdr3_aa: CASTSGATDTQYF

v_call: TRBV7-9
clone_size: -
j_call: TRBJ1-1
d_call: -
cdr3_nt: TGTGCCAGCAGCTTAGCGCTTACAGGGGCTTTCTTT
cdr3_aa: CASSLALTGAFF

v_call: TRBV27
clone_size: -
j_call: TRBJ2-1
d_call: -
cdr3_nt: TGTGCCAGCAGTGTGAAGTCCTACAATGAGCAGTTCTTC
cdr3_aa: CASSVKSYNEQFF

v_call: TRBV7-9
clone_size: few
j_call: TRBJ1-6
d_call: -
cdr3_nt: TGTGCCAGCAGCTCCCGGACGAAAGGTTCACCCCTCCACTTT
cdr3_aa: CASSSRTKGSPLHF

v_call: TRBV13
clone_size: -
j_call: TRBJ2-5
d_call: TRBD2
cdr3_nt: TGTGCCAGCGGGGCTAGCGGAAAACAAGAGACCCAGTACTTC
cdr3_aa: CASGASGKQETQYF

v_call: TRBV7-9
clone_size: -
j_call: TRBJ2-3
d_call: TRBD1
cdr3_nt: TGTGCCAGCAAGGGGGCAGGGGAGTTGGACAATACGCAGTATTTT
cdr3_aa: CASKGAGELDNTQYF

v_call: TRBV5-1
clone_size: -
j_call: TRBJ2-5
d_call: TRBD1
cdr3_nt: TGCGCCAGCAGCTTAGGGACAGGGACGAGAGAGACCCAGTACTTC
cdr3_aa: CASSLGTGTRETQYF

v_call: TRBV5-1
clone_size: -
j_call: TRBJ2-2
d_call: -
cdr3_nt: TGCGCCAGCAGCTTGGTCGTGAACACCGGGGAGCTGTTTTTT
cdr3_aa: CASSLVVNTGELFF

v_call: TRBV4-1
clone_size: -
j_call: TRBJ1-1
d_call: TRBD1
cdr3_nt: TGCGCCAGCAGCCCAACCCAGGGGGCAGGGACTGAAGCTTTCTTT
cdr3_aa: CASSPTQGAGTEAFF

v_call: TRBV29-1
clone_size: -
j_call: TRBJ2-1
d_call: -
cdr3_nt: TGCAGCATCCTTAGGGGCAATGAGCAGTTCTTC
cdr3_aa: CSILRGNEQFF

v_call: TRBV14
clone_size: -
j_call: TRBJ2-3
d_call: TRBD2
cdr3_nt: TGTGCCAGCAGCCAAGTCGGGGGGGATACGCAGTATTTT
cdr3_aa: CASSQVGGDTQYF